These 10 T cell receptor beta chains share one sample of origin, sequenced in a study of CD8 T cells in ankylosing spondylitis. Each CDR3 protein is one row after TCRdb ran MiXCR on the 5' RACE reads. Of 250,000 to 350,000 distinct CDR3 sequences in the sample, 15% to 20% are singletons; the top ten hold 7.5% to 9.5%. Sample: blood, either unsorted or a sorted T cell fraction (not recorded which). These receptor sequences come from a male donor with ankylosing spondylitis or in good health (not recorded which).

The sample holds many counts of this clonotype. This chain links TRBV6-1 with TRBJ1-2; D is perhaps TRBD1 (5 bases). CDR3 length: 14 amino acids. Germline-derived CDR1 and CDR2 are MNHNS and SASEGT. V lost 4 bases and J lost 0, with 9 bases in between. In DNA form, the CDR3 reads TGTGCCAGCAGTGTGGGGGGAGCTAACTATGGCTACACCTTC. This translates into CASSVGGANYGYTF.

This clonotype was seen a few times. The rearrangement uses TRBV6-2 or TRBV6-3 and TRBJ2-7, with D hard to call. The CDR3 loop spans 13 amino acids. Germline-derived CDR1 and CDR2 are MNHEY and SVGEGT. V lost 6 bases, J lost 7 bases, and 16 bases lay in between. CDR3 DNA sequence: TGTGCCAGCAGACCACTGGGCCGTCATGAGCAGTACGTC. Translation gives CASRPLGRHEQYV.

V and J are TRBV5-1 and TRBJ2-3; tentatively, D is TRBD2 (6 bases). Trimming took off 0 bases at V and 2 bases at J, with 13 bases between the two ends. Germline CDR1 and CDR2: SGHRS and YFSETQ. CDR3 length: 16 residues. CDR3 sequence (DNA): TGCGCCAGCAGCTTGGGGCAGACTAGTGTCACAGATACGCAGTATTTT. This codes for CASSLGQTSVTDTQYF.

A few counts support this clonotype. This chain connects TRBV30 to TRBJ2-1, with TRBD1 identical over 9 bases. This CDR3 has 14 amino acids. The trim removed 2 bases at V and 5 bases at J, leaving 4 bases unmatched. In germline, CDR1 is GTSNPN, CDR2 SVGIG (reference sequence). CDR3 sequence (DNA): TGTGCCTGGAGTAGGGGACAGGGAAACAATGAGCAGTTCTTC. This codes for CAWSRGQGNNEQFF.

V is TRBV5-5 and J is TRBJ2-7; 9 bases are a match to TRBD1. In germline, CDR1 is SGHKS, CDR2 YYEKEE (reference sequence). CDR3 length: 16 amino acids. After removal of 3 bases from V and 0 bases from J, the junction contained 7 bases not matched to a gene. CDR3 loop: CASSWAPGQGSYEQYV. CDR3 coding DNA: TGTGCCAGCAGCTGGGCTCCGGGACAGGGCTCCTACGAGCAGTACGTC.

This clonotype was seen more than once but under ten times. The chain has TRBV20-1 and TRBJ2-1; no clear D. This CDR3 has 14 amino acids. Germline CDR1 and CDR2: DFQATT and SNEGSKA (reference sequence). The ends were cut back, 0 bases at V and 3 bases at J, with 9 bases in the middle. CDR3 bases: TGCAGTGCTAGAGAGGCAGGCGACTACAATGAGCAGTTCTTC. It codes for CSAREAGDYNEQFF.

This clonotype was seen many times. J is TRBJ2-3 and V is TRBV12-3 or TRBV12-4; 13 nucleotides align to TRBD2. CDR3 length: 16 amino acids. The V and J ends lost 6 bases and 5 bases, in that order; junction bases with no gene match: 8. The CDR3: CASSQLAGGQGDTQYF. CDR3 nucleotides: TGTGCCAGCAGCCAACTAGCGGGAGGGCAGGGAGATACGCAGTATTTT.

Worth noting for this clonotype: At one boundary the junction diverges from the germline segment, which might be a read error. The CDR3 protein is CVSSRTGLQETQYF. The CDR3 region has the DNA TGCGTCAGCAGCAGGACAGGTTTACAAGAGACCCAGTACTTC. V gene TRBV5-1 combines with J gene TRBJ2-5, with 7 bases fitting TRBD1. The germline V gene encodes CDR1 SGHRS and CDR2 YFSETQ. The CDR3 covers 14 residues.

This clonotype was counted at least ten times. This chain joins TRBV29-1 and TRBJ2-2; no reliable D call. Germline CDR1 and CDR2: SQVTM and ANQGSEA. CDR3 size: 12 residues. The germline V and J ends were trimmed by 5 bases and 4 bases, with 8 bases remaining between them. CDR3 sequence reads: CSVPGATGELFF. The CDR3 region has the DNA TGCAGCGTTCCCGGCGCCACCGGGGAGCTGTTTTTT.

V is TRBV5-1 and J is TRBJ1-5; D not certain. Germline V lookup: CDR1 SGHRS, CDR2 YFSETQ. This CDR3 has 14 amino acids. The V end was cut by 0 bases, the J end by 7 bases, with 11 bases between. CDR3 residues: CASSLDGNGQPQHF. In DNA, the CDR3 is TGCGCCAGCAGCTTGGATGGGAACGGCCAGCCCCAGCATTTT.